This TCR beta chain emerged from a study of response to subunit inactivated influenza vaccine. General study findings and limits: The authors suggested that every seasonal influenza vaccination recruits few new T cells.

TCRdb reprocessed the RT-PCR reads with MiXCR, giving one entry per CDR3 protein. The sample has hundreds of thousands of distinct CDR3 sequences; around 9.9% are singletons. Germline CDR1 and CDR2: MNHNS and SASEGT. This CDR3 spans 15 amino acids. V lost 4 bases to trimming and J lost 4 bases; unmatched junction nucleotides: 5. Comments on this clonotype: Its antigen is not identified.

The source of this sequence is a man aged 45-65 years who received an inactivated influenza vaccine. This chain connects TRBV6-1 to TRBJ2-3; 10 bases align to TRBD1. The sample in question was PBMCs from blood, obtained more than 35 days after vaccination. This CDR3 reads CASSGSGTGADTQYF. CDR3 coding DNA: TGTGCCAGCAGTGGATCCGGGACAGGGGCAGATACGCAGTATTTT.